In this sample, the clone carrying this T cell receptor (beta chain) turned up once. Each participant's cohort was designated according to participant-reported clinical history. The V gene's germline CDR1 is KGHSH and CDR2 LQKENI. This CDR3 comprises 14 residues. With 5 bases clipped from V and 2 bases from J, the junction kept 2 bases outside the gene matches. Assay: immunoSEQ multiplex PCR; the TCRdb copy retains only in-frame clones and omits some. The sample yields approximately 260,000 clones, about 80% seen once. This sample was taken from a study of blood T cell repertoires in COVID-19. The TCR sequence derives from a man in his fifties or sixties who had recovered from COVID-19. Source material: PBMCs or T cells enriched from blood (not recorded which). The chain employs TRBV18 and TRBJ1-5; 8 bases are shared with TRBD1. CDR3: CASSSTGGNQPQHF. The CDR3 DNA reads TGTGCCAGCTCATCGACAGGGGGCAATCAGCCCCAGCATTTT.